This T cell receptor beta chain was sequenced in a study of cytomegalovirus exposure and HLA in healthy donors. Study-wide results and caveats: Investigators reported more than 150 TCR beta chains as tied to cytomegalovirus. A later analysis showed HLA-associated TCR beta chains outstripping equally common others in clonal expansion. The study carried out a later analysis of TCR beta sequences. It associated 15,000 to 20,000 of them with specific HLA alleles at a false discovery rate of 0.05.

Of note for this clone: Antigen specificity is unknown.

Use of 60 Vbeta and 13 Jbeta primers characterized the PCR. The method was immunoSEQ multiplex PCR; TCRdb's version includes in-frame clones alone and lacks a portion of them. The repertoire holds some 150,000 clones, with approximately 79% as singletons. Sequenced: PBMCs. The sequence was obtained from a woman in her twenties or thirties in good health and CMV-seronegative.

DNA of the CDR3: TGTGCCAGCAGACGGCCGGGACAGGGCTCCTACGAGCAGTACTTC. Protein product: CASRRPGQGSYEQYF. The V call is TRBV6-5, the J call TRBJ2-7, with TRBD1 matching 9 bases. Germline values: CDR1 MNHEY, CDR2 SVGAGI. J gave up 0 bases and V 6 bases, and 6 bases lay outside the gene matches. CDR3 size: 15 residues.